The 4 T cell receptor beta chains below come from one sample, sequenced in a study of blood T cell repertoires in COVID-19. Measured with immunoSEQ multiplex PCR; TCRdb has only the in-frame clones, and not every one. The top ten clones hold roughly 4% of a sample with about 250,000 clones, 84% of them seen once. The sequencing input was peripheral blood. These receptors were collected from a man aged 50 to 59 with acute or convalescent COVID-19.

V and J are TRBV30 and TRBJ2-2, with unresolved D. This CDR3 is built from 16 residues. The germline V gene has CDR1 GTSNPN and CDR2 SVGIG (reference sequence). V dropped 0 bases and J dropped 1 base, with 12 bases sitting between them. The CDR3 bases are TGTGCCTGGAGTGTATGGGCACGTAAGAACACCGGGGAGCTGTTTTTT. It codes for CAWSVWARKNTGELFF.

The chain has TRBV21-1 and TRBJ2-3; the table gives TRBD2 as D, unverified against the DNA. TRBV21-1 is tagged as a pseudogene. This CDR3 has 16 residues. CDR3 amino acids: CASSKGVFPSTDTQYF. CDR3 nucleotide sequence: TGTGCCAGCAGCAAAGGCGTGTTCCCTAGCACAGATACGCAGTATTTT.

The rearrangement uses TRBV16 and TRBJ1-2; TRBD1 might be the D (5 bases). The CDR3 consists of 15 residues. Per germline, CDR1 KGHSY and CDR2 FQNENV. The V gene lost 0 bases and the J gene lost 2 bases, with 10 bases spanning the gap. CDR3 sequence (DNA): TGTGCCAGCAGCCAATCGGGGGGAGACAACTATGGCTACACCTTC. This gives the protein CASSQSGGDNYGYTF.

The chain has TRBV5-1 and TRBJ1-3; no reliable D call. Trimming took 0 bases from V and 1 from J, leaving 11 bases between them. Germline V gene sequence: CDR1 SGHRS, CDR2 YFSETQ. This CDR3 spans 16 amino acids. The CDR3 nucleotides read TGCGCCAGCAGCTTGGTGCCCGGGAGTTCTGGAAACACCATATATTTT. This sequence encodes CASSLVPGSSGNTIYF.